A few counts support the clone carrying this T cell receptor (beta chain). Antigen unknown. Primed by a sample-barcoded 5' primer and a J-beta primer mix, a second PCR proceeded for about 7 to 11 cycles. From each sample, at least 2.5 million paired-end reads containing CDR3 were obtained. TCRdb re-called the 5' RACE reads with MiXCR, one entry per CDR3 protein. In the table there are fewer than 800,000 distinct CDR3 sequences, just under 25% of which are singletons. These data originate in a study of blood T cells in healthy people across ages. Study-level points and caveats: Any changes in expanded clonotypes were possibly confounded, as donor CMV status remained unknown.

The germline V gene has CDR1 LGHNT and CDR2 FRNRAP. CDR3 length equals 16 residues. With 5 bases clipped from V and 5 bases from J, the junction kept 12 bases outside the gene matches. In addition, the sample was reused for a study of T cells of mothers and their children. That study reports: Detection yielded no persistent microchimeric T cell clones.

The chain is built from TRBV12-5 and TRBJ2-1; 7 bases align to TRBD2. The material sequenced was blood. The TCR sequence derives from a boy under 18 in good health. CDR3 in DNA: TGTGCTAGTGGTCCGGATGGACTAGAGTGGAACAATGAGCAGTTCTTC. This translates into CASGPDGLEWNNEQFF.